Listed below are T cell receptor beta chains from one sample, sequenced in a study of tumor-infiltrating lymphocytes in primary liver carcinoma. TCRdb re-derived calls from the multiplex PCR reads in MiXCR, one entry per CDR3 protein. The data show 150,000 to 200,000 distinct CDR3 sequences, with 60% seen just once and under 75% held by the top ten. The sequencing sample was made of peripheral blood. All receptors derive from a man aged 35 to 55 with primary liver carcinoma and hepatitis B virus infection. The CDR3 runs from the conserved cysteine through the conserved F or W. The D gene is left open where the match is weak. Clone size is stated in some rows and not others, as once, few, many or a class when expanded.

v_call	cdr3_length	j_call	clone_size	d_call	cdr3_aa	cdr3_nt
TRBV12-3/TRBV12-4	15	TRBJ2-2	NA	NA	CASSSSGVNTGELFF	TGTGCCAGCAGTTCGAGTGGGGTGAACACCGGGGAGCTGTTTTTT
TRBV5-1	12	TRBJ1-1	NA	NA	CASSLTGPEAFF	TGCGCCAGCAGCTTGACTGGGCCCGAAGCTTTCTTT
TRBV6-1	17	TRBJ2-1	NA	TRBD2	CVSSEVASGRSYNEQFF	TGTGTCAGCAGTGAAGTAGCTAGCGGGAGGTCCTACAATGAGCAGTTCTTC
TRBV11-2	17	TRBJ2-5	many	TRBD2	CASSNPPGGPGEETQYF	TGTGCCAGCAGCAACCCCCCGGGAGGGCCGGGTGAAGAGACCCAGTACTTC
TRBV11-2	13	TRBJ2-7	once	NA	CASSLLGAKEQYF	TGTGCCAGCAGCTTACTCGGGGCAAAGGAGCAGTACTTC
TRBV6-6	14	TRBJ2-7	once	TRBD1	CASSGQGAVYEQYF	TGTGCCAGCAGTGGACAGGGGGCGGTGTACGAGCAGTACTTC
TRBV5-1	14	TRBJ2-1	NA	TRBD1	CASSSTGTGFEQFF	TGCGCCAGCAGCTCAACCGGGACAGGGTTTGAGCAGTTCTTC
TRBV6-1	15	TRBJ2-3	few	TRBD1	CASSEQTGAQDTQYF	TGTGCCAGCAGTGAACAGACAGGGGCCCAAGATACGCAGTATTTT
TRBV6-5	14	TRBJ2-2	few	NA	CASSQDPGPGELFF	TGTGCCAGCAGTCAGGACCCAGGTCCCGGGGAGCTGTTTTTT
TRBV28	15	TRBJ2-7	NA	NA	CASMTSVLAVYEQYF	TGTGCCAGCATGACTTCCGTACTAGCAGTATACGAGCAGTACTTC
TRBV4-1	17	TRBJ2-7	once	TRBD2	CASIHLRLAGGPYEQYF	TGCGCCAGCATCCACCTTAGACTAGCGGGAGGTCCCTACGAGCAGTACTTC
TRBV7-8	16	TRBJ2-1	few	TRBD2	CASSLTAGGGYNEQFF	TGTGCCAGCAGCCTCACCGCGGGGGGGGGCTACAATGAGCAGTTCTTC
TRBV20-1	14	TRBJ2-1	NA	NA	CSARDGLGSNEQFF	TGCAGTGCTAGAGATGGTCTGGGGTCGAATGAGCAGTTCTTC
TRBV10-3	15	TRBJ2-5	NA	NA	CAISESLEGQETQYF	TGTGCCATCAGTGAGTCGTTGGAGGGGCAAGAGACCCAGTACTTC
TRBV30	14	TRBJ2-7	NA	TRBD2	CAWTRLAGTYEQYF	TGTGCCTGGACGCGACTAGCGGGAACCTACGAGCAGTACTTC
TRBV6-5	15	TRBJ1-5	few	TRBD1	CASSLTGDGNQPQHF	TGTGCCAGCAGTTTGACAGGGGACGGGAATCAGCCCCAGCATTTT
TRBV7-3	17	TRBJ2-2	NA	NA	CASSLYGGTSNTGELFF	TGTGCCAGCAGCTTATACGGTGGGACTTCTAACACCGGGGAGCTGTTTTTT
TRBV28	13	TRBJ2-3	NA	TRBD2	CASSTTSSDTQYF	TGTGCCAGCAGTACGACTAGCTCAGATACGCAGTATTTT
TRBV12-3/TRBV12-4	14	TRBJ2-1	once	TRBD2	CASTLGLAGNEQFF	TGTGCCAGCACTTTAGGGCTAGCGGGAAATGAGCAGTTCTTC
TRBV10-3	16	TRBJ2-2	many	TRBD2	CAISESPSGSTGELFF	TGTGCCATCAGTGAGTCACCTAGCGGGAGCACCGGGGAGCTGTTTTTT
TRBV5-1	13	TRBJ2-3	NA	NA	CASSLDTADTQYF	TGCGCCAGCAGCTTGGATACTGCCGATACGCAGTATTTT
TRBV11-2	14	TRBJ2-2	NA	NA	CAVYRIQSTGELFF	TGTGCCGTCTACAGGATACAGAGCACTGGGGAGCTGTTTTTT
TRBV11-2	15	TRBJ2-1	once	NA	CASSDRVALRNEQFF	TGTGCCAGCAGCGACCGCGTGGCGCTAAGGAATGAGCAGTTCTTC
TRBV12-3/TRBV12-4	11	TRBJ1-1	many	NA	CASSVGRIAFF	TGTGCCAGCAGTGTGGGTCGAATTGCTTTCTTT
TRBV12-3/TRBV12-4	12	TRBJ2-5	few	NA	CASARGGETQYF	TGTGCCAGTGCTAGAGGTGGGGAGACCCAGTACTTC
TRBV11-2	15	TRBJ2-7	many	TRBD2	CASSLSSGVTYEQYF	TGTGCCAGCAGCTTATCCAGCGGGGTTACCTACGAGCAGTACTTC
TRBV11-2	15	TRBJ2-1	NA	NA	CASTLTVYYYNEQFF	TGTGCCAGCACCTTAACAGTTTACTACTACAATGAGCAGTTCTTC
TRBV6-5	13	TRBJ2-7	NA	TRBD2	CASSRLARYEQYF	TGCGCCAGCAGTCGACTAGCGCGCTACGAGCAGTACTTC
TRBV6-5	13	TRBJ2-1	NA	NA	CASRRSSYNEQFF	TGTGCCAGCAGGAGGAGCTCCTACAATGAGCAGTTCTTC
TRBV12-5	15	TRBJ2-5	once	NA	CASGLAGGKQETQYF	TGTGCTAGTGGTTTGGCCGGGGGAAAACAAGAGACCCAGTACTTC
TRBV10-3	12	TRBJ2-7	NA	NA	CASQGKGYEQYF	TGTGCCTCACAGGGAAAGGGCTACGAGCAGTACTTC
TRBV25-1	14	TRBJ2-5	NA	NA	CAASRRSGEETQYF	TGTGCCGCCTCCCGGCGGAGTGGGGAAGAGACCCAGTACTTC
TRBV12-3/TRBV12-4	14	TRBJ2-3	NA	TRBD2	CASSLRDYTDTQYF	TGTGCCAGCAGTCTCCGGGACTATACAGATACGCAGTATTTT
TRBV11-2	15	TRBJ2-3	many	NA	CASSPLTPRGDTQYF	TGTGCCAGCAGCCCTTTGACCCCGCGGGGAGATACGCAGTATTTT
TRBV12-3/TRBV12-4	15	TRBJ2-2	few	NA	CASSLLARGTGELFF	TGTGCCAGCAGTTTATTGGCTAGAGGTACCGGGGAGCTGTTTTTT
TRBV11-2	15	TRBJ2-5	many	NA	CASSLVGRLAETQYF	TGTGCCAGCAGCTTAGTGGGTAGGCTAGCTGAGACCCAGTACTTC
TRBV28	17	TRBJ1-5	NA	NA	CASSSPPGDVRNQPQHF	TGTGCCAGCAGTTCCCCGCCAGGGGATGTGCGCAATCAGCCCCAGCATTTT
TRBV5-5	14	TRBJ1-4	NA	TRBD1	CASSSGTADEKLFF	TGTGCCAGCAGTTCCGGGACAGCGGACGAAAAACTGTTTTTT
TRBV11-2	18	TRBJ2-4	NA	NA	CASSDQRTVGLAKNIQNF	TGTGCCAGCAGCGACCAAAGGACAGTTGGCTTAGCCAAAAACATTCAGAACTTC
TRBV11-1	15	TRBJ2-7	NA	NA	CADSHSPGGIYEQYF	TGTGCCGACAGCCACTCGCCGGGGGGCATCTACGAGCAGTACTTC
TRBV5-5	15	TRBJ1-4	NA	NA	CASSATGTTNEKLFF	TGTGCCAGCAGTGCTACAGGGACAACTAATGAAAAACTGTTTTTT
TRBV29-1	14	TRBJ2-1	NA	TRBD2	CSVAVGGYGNEQFF	TGCAGCGTGGCCGTGGGGGGGTACGGCAATGAGCAGTTCTTC
TRBV30	14	TRBJ1-1	NA	NA	CTWRPRDGYTEAFF	TGTACCTGGAGGCCCCGGGACGGGTACACTGAAGCTTTCTTT
TRBV5-4	12	TRBJ2-2	NA	NA	CASSSVFGELFF	TGTGCCAGCAGCTCAGTGTTCGGGGAGCTGTTTTTT
TRBV6-5	15	TRBJ2-2	NA	TRBD1	CASSPGQLNTGELFF	TGTGCCAGCAGTCCGGGACAGCTTAACACCGGGGAGCTGTTTTTT
TRBV5-6	11	TRBJ2-2	few	NA	CASSLYGELFF	TGTGCCAGCAGCTTGTACGGGGAGCTGTTTTTT
TRBV11-2	13	TRBJ1-4	NA	NA	CVSSVSLNEKLFF	TGTGTGAGCAGCGTCAGTCTTAATGAAAAACTGTTTTTT
TRBV12-3/TRBV12-4	14	TRBJ2-1	NA	NA	CASSSGTAHIEQFF	TGTGCCAGCAGTTCCGGGACGGCCCACATTGAACAGTTCTTC
TRBV10-3	13	TRBJ2-7	NA	NA	CAISAYRGGEQYF	TGTGCCATCAGTGCGTACCGGGGTGGCGAGCAGTACTTC
TRBV14	13	TRBJ2-1	few	NA	CASSKGRRNEQFF	TGTGCCAGCAGCAAGGGGAGAAGGAATGAGCAGTTCTTC